This T cell receptor beta chain was identified in a study of identical twins. Each donor (without exception) was a healthy Caucasian. Points from the study as a whole: Excess twin sharing in beta out-of-frame sequences was weaker. Low generation-probability sequences were in excess among twin-shared out-of-frame alpha sequences.

As regards this clonotype: The antigen remains undetermined.

TCRdb re-called the 5' RACE reads through MiXCR, storing one row per CDR3 protein. Here the sample spans some 1,700,000 distinct CDR3 sequences, about 32% being singletons. The source is a newborn girl in good health. The material sequenced was cord blood.

CDR3: CASSRDGPNTEAFF. CDR3 in DNA: TGCGCCAGCAGCAGGGACGGACCGAACACTGAAGCTTTCTTT. The chain combines TRBV5-1 with TRBJ1-1; TRBD1 is a possible D gene (5 bases). V was clipped by 4 bases and J by 1 base, with 11 bases between them. The CDR3 is 14 amino acids. In germline, CDR1 is SGHRS, CDR2 YFSETQ.